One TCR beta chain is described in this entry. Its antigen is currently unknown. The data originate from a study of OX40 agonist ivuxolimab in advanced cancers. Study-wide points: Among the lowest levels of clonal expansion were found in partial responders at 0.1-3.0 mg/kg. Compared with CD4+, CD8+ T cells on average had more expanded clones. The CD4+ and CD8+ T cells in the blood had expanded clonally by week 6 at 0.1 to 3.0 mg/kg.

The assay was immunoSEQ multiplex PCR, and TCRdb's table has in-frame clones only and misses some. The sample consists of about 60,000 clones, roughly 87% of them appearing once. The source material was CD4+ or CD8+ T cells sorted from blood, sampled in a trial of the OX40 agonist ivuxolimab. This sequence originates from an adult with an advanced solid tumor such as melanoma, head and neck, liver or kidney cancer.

The CDR3 here is CASSPADRRDFYF. The CDR3, as DNA: TGTGCCAGCAGTCCCGCCGACAGAAGAGATTTTTACTTC. The chain combines TRBV28 with TRBJ2-5; D may be TRBD1 (5 bases). The CDR3 contains 13 residues. From germline, CDR1 is MDHEN and CDR2 SYDVKM. Trimming stripped 5 bases from V and 14 bases from J, with 21 bases between.